This T cell receptor beta chain stems from a study of identical twins. Study-wide results and caveats: Modeled out-of-frame TCR alpha sharing in monozygotic twins fell below observed levels. Cord blood's abundant beta clonotypes had fewer insertions, unlike memory repertoires. In drawing conclusions, the study used cross-sectional statistical analysis and did not follow the same donors.

A universal primer site arose from template switching, and cDNA bore unique molecular identifiers. TCRdb called the 5' RACE reads again in MiXCR, with one record for every CDR3 protein. This sample has more than 1.5 million distinct CDR3 sequences, with 25% to 35% found just once. Trimming shortened V by 3 bases and J by 4 bases, and 10 bases separated the two germline ends. Germline V lookup: CDR1 MDHEN, CDR2 SYDVKM. This CDR3 spans 14 amino acids. About this clonotype itself: The antigen is not known.

This chain links TRBV28 with TRBJ1-3, with D uncertain. Sequencing was performed on cord blood. The sequence was collected from a newborn girl in good health. The CDR3 region is CASSLSWNGNTIYF. As DNA, the CDR3 is TGTGCCAGCAGTTTGTCGTGGAACGGAAACACCATATATTTT.